Listed below are T cell receptor beta chains from one sample, sequenced in a study of monozygotic twins with inflammatory bowel disease. No DNA is given; TCRdb re-called the 5' RACE reads and lists each CDR3 protein once. The sample's table shows 400,000 to 500,000 distinct CDR3 sequences. The sequenced material came from blood. The receptors come from a human donor with ulcerative colitis or Crohn's disease, or a healthy co-twin of an affected twin (not recorded which). Both conserved end residues are part of each CDR3.

CDR3 length	J gene	V gene	CDR3 protein
13	TRBJ2-3	TRBV7-9	CASSLTTGDTQYF
15	TRBJ2-1	TRBV7-8	CASSSRGQPYNEQFF
14	TRBJ1-6	TRBV20-1	CSARGVRSNSPLHF
12	TRBJ1-3	TRBV24-1	CATSDFGHTIYF
15	TRBJ1-2	TRBV5-4	CASSSLSALNYGYTF
14	TRBJ2-5	TRBV9	CASSAISSGETQYF
13	TRBJ1-6	TRBV5-1	CATSTGATSPLHF
11	TRBJ2-1	TRBV15	CATSRGYEQFF
15	TRBJ1-5	TRBV4-3	CASSQVAGAWQPQHF
16	TRBJ2-2	TRBV7-2	CASSLGAGVDTGELFF
16	TRBJ1-2	TRBV6-5	CASKVTITAENYGYTF
13	TRBJ1-1	TRBV30	CAWSLGFGTEAFF
15	TRBJ1-5	TRBV7-9	CAGSLSGGRGQPQHF
18	TRBJ2-4	TRBV5-5	CASSLADRLPIAKNIQYF
16	TRBJ2-7	TRBV9	CASSPVGGVSSYEQYF
18	TRBJ2-5	TRBV11-1	CASSLRGGDRLIQETQYF
13	TRBJ2-1	TRBV7-2	CASRETGVGEQFF
14	TRBJ1-2	TRBV5-1	CASSLVTGAYGYTF
16	TRBJ2-6	TRBV5-4	CASSPATGFGANVLTF
15	TRBJ2-7	TRBV5-4	CASSPGGEGPYEQYF
15	TRBJ1-1	TRBV20-1	CSAREGLRKNTEAFF
13	TRBJ1-2	TRBV20-1	CSASSGTAFGYTF
16	TRBJ2-5	TRBV10-2	CASSEAVRGGLETQYF
17	TRBJ1-5	TRBV28	CASSLLEVGPGGEPQHF
16	TRBJ1-2	TRBV11-2	CASSSQPDRGFDGYTF
14	TRBJ2-7	TRBV18	CASSPPVGAYEQYF
15	TRBJ2-7	TRBV13	CASSRGAGPSYEQYF
14	TRBJ2-1	TRBV5-1	CASHGGLSYNEQFF